A single sample is the source of the 10 T cell receptor beta chains below, sequenced in a study of T cell repertoires in cytomegalovirus infection. TCRdb redid the calling of the reads with MiXCR, one entry per CDR3 protein. Of approximately 89,000 distinct CDR3 sequences in the sample, roughly 25% were seen once. Which antigens these TCRs recognize remains unknown. Material: CD8+ T cells from cultured PBMCs, obtained from culture after CMV antigen stimulation. The receptors shown here come from a human donor in good health (CMV status not recorded). Some clones in this sample may be carry-over from other donors' samples.

The CDR3 nucleotides are TGTGCCAGCACCCGACGGGGGGCTAACTATGGCTACACCTTC. Protein sequence: CASTRRGANYGYTF. The chain combines TRBV28 with TRBJ1-2; possible D gene TRBD1, 5 bases. CDR1 and CDR2 (germline): MDHEN, SYDVKM. The CDR3 loop spans 14 amino acids. Trimming stripped 7 bases from V and 0 bases from J, with 12 bases between.

This clonotype was detected ten times or more. This chain joins TRBV7-9 and TRBJ2-5; TRBD1 matches at 8 bases. The CDR3 totals 12 residues. Per germline, CDR1 SEHNR and CDR2 FQNEAQ (reference sequence). V trimming: 7 bases; J trimming: 5 bases; junction bases outside the gene matches: 3. The CDR3 DNA sequence: TGTGCCAGCATTGGACAGGGTGAGACCCAGTACTTC. Translation: CASIGQGETQYF. The full variable domain, its missing parts supplied by reference TRBV7-9 and TRBJ2-5, is DTGVSQNPRHKITKRGQNVTFRCDPISEHNRLYWYRQTLGQGPEFLTYFQNEAQLEKSRLLSDRFSAERPKGSFSTLEIQRTEQGDSAMYLCASIGQGETQYFGPGTRLLVL.

The chain recombines TRBV6-2 or TRBV6-3 with TRBJ1-5, with unresolved D. Trimming removed 9 bases at V and 0 bases at J, with 9 bases between. CDR3 length equals 13 residues. Germline CDR1 MNHEY, CDR2 SVGEGT. DNA of the CDR3: TGTGCCAGTAGACACTTTAGCAATCAGCCCCAGCATTTT. It translates to CASRHFSNQPQHF.

Many counts were recorded for this clonotype. The J gene is TRBJ1-2, the V gene TRBV7-2; 7 nucleotides line up with TRBD1. The CDR3 totals 15 residues. CDR1 and CDR2 (germline): SGHTA, FQGNSA. Unmatched junction bases numbered 10, after V lost 5 bases and J lost 4 bases. The DNA of the CDR3 is TGTGCCAGCAGCGAAGGAAGGGGGCTCGGCTATGGCTACACCTTC. It encodes CASSEGRGLGYGYTF.

The CDR3 region is CSASPLGLAAYPLTDTQYF. CDR3 DNA sequence: TGCAGTGCTAGTCCTTTGGGACTAGCGGCCTACCCCTTGACAGATACGCAGTATTTT. This sequence joins TRBV20-1 and TRBJ2-3; TRBD2 agrees at 11 bases. V lost 3 bases, J lost 3 bases, and 17 bases stayed unmatched. This CDR3 contains 19 residues. Germline assignment: CDR1 DFQATT and CDR2 SNEGSKA (reference sequence).

This clonotype was observed a few times. V gene TRBV12-3 or TRBV12-4 combines with J gene TRBJ1-6, with D possibly matching TRBD1 (5 bases). V lost 1 base, J lost 7 bases, and 11 bases lay in between. This CDR3 is 15 amino acids long. The CDR3 DNA follows: TGTGCCAGCAGTTTAGGAGGGGCTGTCAATTCACCCCTCCACTTT. Amino acids: CASSLGGAVNSPLHF.

This chain links TRBV7-6 with TRBJ2-7; D is possibly TRBD1 or TRBD2 (5 bases each). CDR3 length equals 13 residues. The germline V gene has CDR1 SGHVS and CDR2 FNYEAQ. Trimming removed 8 bases at V and 0 bases at J, with 11 bases between. The chain's CDR3 is CASGRDASYEQYF. For the CDR3, the DNA is TGTGCCAGCGGCCGGGACGCCTCCTACGAGCAGTACTTC.

A few counts support this clonotype. The CDR3 nucleotides are TGTGCCAGTAGTTGGGCGGACAGGGGGTTTAATGAAGCTTTCTTT. Its protein is CASSWADRGFNEAFF. V and J are TRBV19 and TRBJ1-1; 10 bases are shared with TRBD1. This CDR3 is built from 15 residues. Unmatched junction bases numbered 10, after V lost 5 bases and J lost 7 bases. CDR1 LNHDA and CDR2 SQIVND come from the germline V gene (reference sequence).

The V and J genes are TRBV27 and TRBJ2-5; weak D call: TRBD2 (6 bases). V was cut by 3 bases and J by 4 bases, with 9 bases left in between. Germline loops: CDR1 MNHEY, CDR2 SMNVEV (reference sequence). This CDR3 comprises 13 residues. The CDR3 loop reads CASSFSGRETQYF. CDR3 nucleotides: TGTGCCAGCAGTTTTAGCGGAAGAGAGACCCAGTACTTC.

This rearrangement joins TRBV7-9 to TRBJ2-7; 14 nucleotides line up with TRBD2. The CDR3 spans 16 residues. Per the germline V gene, CDR1 is SEHNR and CDR2 is FQNEAQ (reference sequence). The V gene end was trimmed by 5 bases and the J gene end by 6 bases; junction bases not matched to a gene: 9. CDR3 region: CASSIRPGLAGGEQYF. Here the CDR3 DNA reads TGTGCCAGCAGCATTCGCCCTGGACTAGCGGGGGGCGAGCAGTACTTC. Complete variable domain (other parts from reference TRBV7-9 and TRBJ2-7): DTGVSQNPRHKITKRGQNVTFRCDPISEHNRLYWYRQTLGQGPEFLTYFQNEAQLEKSRLLSDRFSAERPKGSFSTLEIQRTEQGDSAMYLCASSIRPGLAGGEQYFGPGTRLTVT.